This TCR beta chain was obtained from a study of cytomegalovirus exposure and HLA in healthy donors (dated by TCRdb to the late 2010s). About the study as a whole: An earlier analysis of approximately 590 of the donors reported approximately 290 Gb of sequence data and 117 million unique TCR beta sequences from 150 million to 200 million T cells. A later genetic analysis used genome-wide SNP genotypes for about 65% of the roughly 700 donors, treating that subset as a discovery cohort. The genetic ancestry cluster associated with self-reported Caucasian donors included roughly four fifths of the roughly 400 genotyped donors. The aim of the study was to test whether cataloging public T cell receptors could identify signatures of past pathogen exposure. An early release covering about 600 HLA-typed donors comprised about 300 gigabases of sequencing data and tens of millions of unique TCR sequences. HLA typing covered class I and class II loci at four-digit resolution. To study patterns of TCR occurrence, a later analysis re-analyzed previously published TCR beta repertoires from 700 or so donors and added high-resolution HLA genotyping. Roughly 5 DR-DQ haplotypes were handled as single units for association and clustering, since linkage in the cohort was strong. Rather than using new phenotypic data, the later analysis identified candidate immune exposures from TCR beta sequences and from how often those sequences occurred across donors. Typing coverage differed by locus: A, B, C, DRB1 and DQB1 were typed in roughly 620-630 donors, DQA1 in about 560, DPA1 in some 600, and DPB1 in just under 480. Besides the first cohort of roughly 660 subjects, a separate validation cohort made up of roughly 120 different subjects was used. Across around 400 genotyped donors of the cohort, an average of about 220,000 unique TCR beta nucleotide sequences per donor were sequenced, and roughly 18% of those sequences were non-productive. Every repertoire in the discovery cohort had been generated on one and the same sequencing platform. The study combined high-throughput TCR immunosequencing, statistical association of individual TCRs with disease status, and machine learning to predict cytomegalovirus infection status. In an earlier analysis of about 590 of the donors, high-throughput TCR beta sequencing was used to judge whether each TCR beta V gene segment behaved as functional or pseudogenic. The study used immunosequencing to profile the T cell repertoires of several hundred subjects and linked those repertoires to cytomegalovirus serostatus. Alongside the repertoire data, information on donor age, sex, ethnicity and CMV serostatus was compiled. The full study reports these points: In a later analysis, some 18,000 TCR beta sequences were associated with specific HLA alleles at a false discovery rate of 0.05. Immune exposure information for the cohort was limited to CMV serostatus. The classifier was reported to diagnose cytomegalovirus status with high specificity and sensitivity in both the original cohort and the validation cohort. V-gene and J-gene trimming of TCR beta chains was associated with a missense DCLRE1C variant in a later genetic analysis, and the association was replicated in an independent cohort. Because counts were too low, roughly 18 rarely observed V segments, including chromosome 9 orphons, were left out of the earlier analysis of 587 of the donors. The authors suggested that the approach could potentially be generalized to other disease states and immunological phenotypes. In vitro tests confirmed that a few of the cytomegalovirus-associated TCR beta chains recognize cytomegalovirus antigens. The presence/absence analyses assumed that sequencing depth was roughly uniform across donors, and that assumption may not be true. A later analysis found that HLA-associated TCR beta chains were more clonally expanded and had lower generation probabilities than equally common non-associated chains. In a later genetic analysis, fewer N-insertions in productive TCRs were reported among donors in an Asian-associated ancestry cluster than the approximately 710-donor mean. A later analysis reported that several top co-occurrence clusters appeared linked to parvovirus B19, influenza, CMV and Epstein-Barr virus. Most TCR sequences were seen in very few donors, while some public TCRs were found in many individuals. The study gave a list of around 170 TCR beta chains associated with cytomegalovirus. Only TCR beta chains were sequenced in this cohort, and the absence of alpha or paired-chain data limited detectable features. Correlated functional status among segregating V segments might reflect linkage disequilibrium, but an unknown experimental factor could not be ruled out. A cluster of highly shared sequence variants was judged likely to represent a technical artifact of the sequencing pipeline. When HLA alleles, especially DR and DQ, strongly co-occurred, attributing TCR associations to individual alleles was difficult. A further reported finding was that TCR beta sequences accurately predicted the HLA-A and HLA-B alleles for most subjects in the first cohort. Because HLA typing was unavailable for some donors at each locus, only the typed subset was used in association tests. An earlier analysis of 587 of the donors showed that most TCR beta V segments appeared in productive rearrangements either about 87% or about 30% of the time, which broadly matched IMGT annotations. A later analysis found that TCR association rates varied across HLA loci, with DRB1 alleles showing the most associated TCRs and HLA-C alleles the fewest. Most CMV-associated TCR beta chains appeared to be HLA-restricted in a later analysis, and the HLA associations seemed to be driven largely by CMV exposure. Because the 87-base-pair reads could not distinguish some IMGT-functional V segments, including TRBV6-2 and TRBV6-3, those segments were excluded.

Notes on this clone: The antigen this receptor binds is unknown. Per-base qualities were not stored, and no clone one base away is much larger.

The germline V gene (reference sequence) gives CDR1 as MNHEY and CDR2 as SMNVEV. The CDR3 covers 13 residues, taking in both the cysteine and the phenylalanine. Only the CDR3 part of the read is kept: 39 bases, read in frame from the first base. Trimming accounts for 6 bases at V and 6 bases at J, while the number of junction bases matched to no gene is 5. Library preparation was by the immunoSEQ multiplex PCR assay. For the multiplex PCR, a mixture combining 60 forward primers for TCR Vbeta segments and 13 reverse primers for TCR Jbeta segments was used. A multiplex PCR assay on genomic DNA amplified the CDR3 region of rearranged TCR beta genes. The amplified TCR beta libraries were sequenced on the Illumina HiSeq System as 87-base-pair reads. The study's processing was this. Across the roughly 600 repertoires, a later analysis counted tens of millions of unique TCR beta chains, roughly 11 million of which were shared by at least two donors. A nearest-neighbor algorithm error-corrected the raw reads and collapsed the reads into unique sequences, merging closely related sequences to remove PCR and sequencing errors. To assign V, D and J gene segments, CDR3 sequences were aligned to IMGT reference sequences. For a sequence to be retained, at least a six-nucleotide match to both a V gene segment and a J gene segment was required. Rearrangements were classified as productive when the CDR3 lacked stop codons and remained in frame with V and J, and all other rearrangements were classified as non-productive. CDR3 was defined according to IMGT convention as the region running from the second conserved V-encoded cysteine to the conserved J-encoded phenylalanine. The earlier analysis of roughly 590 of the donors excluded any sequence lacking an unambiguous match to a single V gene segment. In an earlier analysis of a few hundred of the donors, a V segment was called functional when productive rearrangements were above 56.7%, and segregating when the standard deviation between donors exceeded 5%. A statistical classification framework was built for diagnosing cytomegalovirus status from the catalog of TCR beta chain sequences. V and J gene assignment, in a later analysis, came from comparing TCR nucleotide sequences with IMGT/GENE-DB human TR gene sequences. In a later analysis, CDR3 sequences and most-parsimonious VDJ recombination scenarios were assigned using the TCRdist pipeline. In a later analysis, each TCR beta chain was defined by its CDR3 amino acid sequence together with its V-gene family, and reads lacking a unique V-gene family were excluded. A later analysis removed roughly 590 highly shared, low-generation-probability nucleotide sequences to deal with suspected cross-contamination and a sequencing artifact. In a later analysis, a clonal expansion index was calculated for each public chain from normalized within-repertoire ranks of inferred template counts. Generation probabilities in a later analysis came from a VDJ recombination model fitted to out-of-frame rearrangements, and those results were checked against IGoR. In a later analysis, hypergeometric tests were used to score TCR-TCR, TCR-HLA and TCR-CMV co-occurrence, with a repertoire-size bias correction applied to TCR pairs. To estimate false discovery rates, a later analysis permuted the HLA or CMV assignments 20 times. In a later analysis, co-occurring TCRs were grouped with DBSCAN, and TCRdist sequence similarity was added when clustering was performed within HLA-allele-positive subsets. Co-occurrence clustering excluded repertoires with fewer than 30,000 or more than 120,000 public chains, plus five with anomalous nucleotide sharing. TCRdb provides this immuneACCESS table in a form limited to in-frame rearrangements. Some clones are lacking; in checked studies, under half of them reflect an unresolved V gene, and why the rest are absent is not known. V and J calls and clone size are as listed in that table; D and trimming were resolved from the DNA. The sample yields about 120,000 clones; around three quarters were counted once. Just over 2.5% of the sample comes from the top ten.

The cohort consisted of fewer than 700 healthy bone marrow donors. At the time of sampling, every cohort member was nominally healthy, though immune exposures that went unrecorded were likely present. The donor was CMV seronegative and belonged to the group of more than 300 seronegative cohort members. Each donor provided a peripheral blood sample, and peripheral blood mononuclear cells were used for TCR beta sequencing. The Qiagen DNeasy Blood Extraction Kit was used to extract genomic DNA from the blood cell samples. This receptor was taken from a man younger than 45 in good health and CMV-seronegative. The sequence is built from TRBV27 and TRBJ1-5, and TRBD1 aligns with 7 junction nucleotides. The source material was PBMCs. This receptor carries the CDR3 CASRKTGTQPQHF. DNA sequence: TGTGCCAGCAGGAAGACAGGGACTCAGCCCCAGCATTTT.